The clone carrying this TCR beta chain appeared a few times. No antigen is known for it. This sample was taken from a study of identical twins. Broader study findings: Researchers reported excess low generation probability among twin-shared out-of-frame alpha sequences. The study found that models underestimated out-of-frame TCR alpha sharing in monozygotic twins.

Unique molecular identifiers were present on cDNA, and template switching added a universal primer site. TCRdb recomputed calls from the 5' RACE reads with MiXCR, one row per CDR3 protein. This repertoire shows nearly 900,000 distinct CDR3 sequences, about 12% found once; its top ten account for roughly 1.5%. Trimming shortened V by 4 bases and J by 0 bases, and 16 bases separated the two germline ends. CDR1 and CDR2 from the germline V gene are MDHEN and SYDVKM. The CDR3 sequence is 17 residues long. These same records also appear under a second study, on yellow fever vaccine responses in identical twins. From that second work: In identical twins, vaccine T cell responses appeared partly shared and partly individual.

The sequenced sample was PBMCs. This chain joins TRBV28 and TRBJ2-1; TRBD1 might be the D (6 bases). The receptor was isolated from a woman aged 18-29 years in good health. CDR3: CASSSAKQGSSYNEQFF. In DNA form, the CDR3 reads TGTGCCAGCAGTTCTGCCAAACAGGGAAGCTCCTACAATGAGCAGTTCTTC.